The 31 T cell receptor beta chains below all came from one sample that was sequenced in a study of blood T cell repertoires in COVID-19. Assay used: immunoSEQ multiplex PCR; TCRdb lists only in-frame clones, some missing. The table includes 30,000 to 45,000 clones, about 90% detected once. The sequencing input was peripheral blood. Every receptor here comes from an older man with acute or convalescent COVID-19.

The chain employs TRBV9 and TRBJ2-1; 7 positions agree with TRBD2. V gave up 6 bases and J gave up 1 base; unmatched junction bases: 10. Germline values: CDR1 SGDLS, CDR2 YYNGEE. CDR3 length equals 16 residues. The CDR3, as DNA: TGTGCCAGCACCACGGGCGGGAGTATATCCTACAATGAGCAGTTCTTC. Protein: CASTTGGSISYNEQFF. Full variable domain (rest looked up from reference TRBV9 and TRBJ2-1): DSGVTQTPKHLITATGQRVTLRCSPRSGDLSVYWYQQSLDQGLQFLIQYYNGEERAKGNILERFSAQQFPDLHSELNLSSLELGDSALYFCASTTGGSISYNEQFFGPGTRLTVL.

This CDR3 reads CASSLGSRGLGEKLFF. The CDR3 DNA follows: TGTGCCAGCAGCTTAGGAAGTCGGGGGTTAGGTGAAAAACTGTTTTTT. The rearrangement joins TRBV7-2 to TRBJ1-4; perhaps TRBD1 as D (5 bases). The germline CDR1 and CDR2 sequences are SGHTA and FQGNSA. V lost 1 base and J 7 bases, leaving 16 bases between the germline ends. The CDR3 consists of 16 residues.

The gene calls are TRBV9 and TRBJ1-5; D gene ambiguous. This CDR3 region has 13 residues. Germline V lookup: CDR1 SGDLS, CDR2 YYNGEE. Trimming removed 0 bases from V and 5 bases from J, with 6 bases in between. The CDR3 here is CASSVVGDQPQHF. The DNA for the CDR3 is TGTGCCAGCAGCGTAGTAGGAGATCAGCCCCAGCATTTT. Supplemented by reference TRBV9 and TRBJ1-5, the full variable domain reads DSGVTQTPKHLITATGQRVTLRCSPRSGDLSVYWYQQSLDQGLQFLIQYYNGEERAKGNILERFSAQQFPDLHSELNLSSLELGDSALYFCASSVVGDQPQHFGDGTRLSIL.

V is TRBV7-2 and J is TRBJ2-5, with 14 bases matching TRBD2. This CDR3 has 17 amino acids. From germline, CDR1 is SGHTA and CDR2 FQGNSA. The trim removed 1 base at V and 5 bases at J, leaving 6 bases unmatched. The CDR3 coding sequence is TGTGCCAGCAGCTTAGGGGGGACTAGCGGGAGTGGGGAGACCCAGTACTTC. Translation gives CASSLGGTSGSGETQYF.

The rearrangement joins TRBV28 to TRBJ2-5, with no clear D. This CDR3 is 11 amino acids long. CDR1 and CDR2 (germline): MDHEN, SYDVKM. The V end lost 6 bases, the J end lost 5 bases, and 7 bases lay between the germline ends. As DNA, the CDR3 is TGTGCCAGCAGCTCCGGGGAGACCCAGTACTTC. This sequence encodes CASSSGETQYF.

V and J are TRBV6-5 and TRBJ2-1; tentatively, D is TRBD2 (6 bases). V was pared by 5 bases and J by 9 bases, with 11 bases between. Germline values: CDR1 MNHEY, CDR2 SVGAGI. This CDR3 region has 12 residues. The CDR3 spells CASSPAGGEQFF. The CDR3 DNA is TGTGCCAGCAGTCCCGCCGGGGGTGAGCAGTTCTTC.

This clone was counted once. The chain joins TRBV11-3 to TRBJ2-6; 8 positions match TRBD1. V was clipped by 5 bases and J by 4 bases; unmatched bases: 7. This CDR3 has 16 residues. Germline CDR1 reads SGHNT; CDR2 reads YENEEA. The CDR3 sequence is CASSLRGRKGANVLTF. The CDR3 DNA is TGTGCCAGCAGCCTCAGGGGGCGGAAGGGGGCCAACGTCCTGACTTTC.

The chain recombines TRBV6-2 or TRBV6-3 with TRBJ1-5; D possibly corresponds to TRBD1 (6 bases). Trimming left V 6 bases short and J 6 bases short, with 18 bases between. The CDR3 extends over 15 amino acids. CDR1 and CDR2 from the germline V gene are MNHEY and SVGEGT. The CDR3 loop reads CASSRGQSGTQPQHF. In DNA form, the CDR3 reads TGTGCCAGCAGCCGCGGACAGAGTGGCACTCAGCCCCAGCATTTT.

J is TRBJ1-5 and V is TRBV5-4; tentative D call: TRBD1 (5 bases). Germline-derived CDR1 and CDR2 are SGHNT and YYREEE (reference sequence). CDR3 length: 13 amino acids. V lost 3 bases and J 7 bases, leaving 11 bases between the germline ends. The CDR3 region has the DNA TGTGCCAGCAGCTCGGGGGAGGGACAGCCCCAGCATTTT. Amino acid sequence: CASSSGEGQPQHF.

The V and J genes are TRBV19 and TRBJ2-7; 9 bases line up with TRBD2. Germline loops: CDR1 LNHDA, CDR2 SQIVND (reference sequence). J was trimmed by 2 bases and V by 5 bases; bases with no gene match: 13. The length of the CDR3 is 17 residues. In nucleotides, the CDR3 is TGTGCCAGTAGTCCTGGGGTAGCGGGAGAGTTGGCCTACGAGCAGTACTTC. Protein: CASSPGVAGELAYEQYF.

The chain recombines TRBV5-8 with TRBJ2-1; 9 bases match TRBD2. V was clipped by 1 base and J by 6 bases; unmatched bases: 5. The length of the CDR3 is 15 residues. The germline gives CDR1 SGHTS, CDR2 YDEGEE. DNA of the CDR3: TGTGCCAGCAGCTTGTACGCGGGAGGGGGCAATGAGCAGTTCTTC. It encodes CASSLYAGGGNEQFF.

The V and J genes are TRBV20-1 and TRBJ2-7, with TRBD2 identical over 7 bases. Germline CDR1 is DFQATT and CDR2 is SNEGSKA (reference sequence). The CDR3 has 14 amino acids. Germline trimming cut 3 bases from V and 0 bases from J; bases unmatched to any gene: 5. The CDR3 sequence: CSASIAGASYEQYF. DNA of the CDR3: TGCAGTGCTAGTATTGCGGGAGCCTCCTACGAGCAGTACTTC.

The chain links TRBV11-2 to TRBJ2-4; maybe TRBD2 (5 bases). CDR3 size: 14 residues. The V gene's germline CDR1 is SGHAT and CDR2 FQNNGV. V gave up 5 bases and J gave up 7 bases, with 15 bases separating them. The CDR3 sequence: CASSAFRRMNIQYF. The CDR3 DNA sequence: TGTGCCAGCAGCGCTTTCCGGAGGATGAACATTCAGTACTTC.

This chain uses TRBV11-1 with TRBJ2-3; TRBD2 matches 9 bases. The CDR3 runs 16 residues. CDR1 is SGHAT, CDR2 FQDESV, per germline (reference sequence). Losses at the gene ends were 2 bases for V and 0 bases for J; bases not matched to a gene: 3. The CDR3 DNA reads as TGTGCCAGCAGCTTATTGACTAGCGGAAGCACAGATACGCAGTATTTT. It is translated as CASSLLTSGSTDTQYF.

This chain joins TRBV10-3 and TRBJ2-4; 11 bases map to TRBD2. The J segment lost 2 bases and the V segment lost 10 bases, leaving 7 bases of the junction unmatched. The germline V gene has CDR1 ENHRY and CDR2 SYGVKD. This CDR3 is 15 amino acids long. CDR3 sequence reads: CASSGTSGSKNIQYF. DNA of the CDR3: TGTGCCAGCAGCGGGACTAGCGGTTCCAAAAACATTCAGTACTTC.

A single count supports this clone. The rearrangement joins TRBV28 to TRBJ1-6; 7 bases match TRBD1. Germline loops: CDR1 MDHEN, CDR2 SYDVKM. Losses at the gene ends were 5 bases for V and 4 bases for J; bases not matched to a gene: 5. The CDR3 length is 15 residues. The CDR3 coding sequence is TGTGCCAGCAGTGACAGGGCTCGTTATAATTCACCCCTCCACTTT. Its protein product is CASSDRARYNSPLHF.

The rearrangement links TRBV2 to TRBJ1-4, with TRBD1 matching 10 bases. This CDR3 is built from 15 residues. J was trimmed by 8 bases and V by 7 bases; bases with no gene match: 10. Germline lookup yields CDR1 SNHLY and CDR2 FYNNEI. CDR3 in DNA: TGTGCCAGCACCCTGGTTGGGACAGGGGTCGAAAAACTGTTTTTT. Amino acid sequence: CASTLVGTGVEKLFF.

The chain has TRBV6-2 or TRBV6-3 and TRBJ1-5; D is uncertain. Germline assignment: CDR1 MNHEY and CDR2 SVGEGT. V was shortened by 0 bases and J by 4 bases, with 16 bases between the two germline ends. The CDR3 loop spans 17 amino acids. CDR3 in DNA: TGTGCCAGCAGTTACTCTCCGGACTCCTTAGGTAATCAGCCCCAGCATTTT. This translates into CASSYSPDSLGNQPQHF.

This chain uses TRBV6-2 or TRBV6-3 with TRBJ1-2; 8 positions agree with TRBD1. The junction had 9 bases not matched to a gene; V was cut back by 5 bases and J by 7 bases. CDR3 length: 14 residues. Germline V lookup: CDR1 MNHEY, CDR2 SVGEGT. The CDR3 region has the DNA TGTGCCAGCAGTACATCAGGGGGCGCAGGTGGCTACACCTTC. Amino acids: CASSTSGGAGGYTF.

This rearrangement joins TRBV11-2 to TRBJ1-2; maybe TRBD1 (6 bases). CDR1 and CDR2 from the germline V gene are SGHAT and FQNNGV. The V and J ends lost 3 bases and 4 bases respectively, with 15 bases between them. The CDR3 has 15 residues. Here the CDR3 reads CASSLGGGHSYGYTF. The CDR3 DNA follows: TGTGCCAGCAGCTTGGGGGGGGGACATTCCTATGGCTACACCTTC.

The rearrangement links TRBV6-2 or TRBV6-3 to TRBJ2-1; D uncertain. Deletions cut 2 bases from V and 8 bases from J, with 7 bases between. The CDR3 loop spans 12 amino acids. Germline V CDR1 and CDR2: MNHEY, SVGEGT. The CDR3 bases are TGTGCCAGCAGTTACGTTGAGGATGAGCAGTTCTTC. Translation: CASSYVEDEQFF.

The gene calls are TRBV6-6 and TRBJ1-2; TRBD1 matches at 11 bases. Germline CDR1 and CDR2: MNHNY and SVGAGI (reference sequence). The CDR3 runs 15 residues. With 6 bases clipped from V and 6 bases from J, the junction kept 9 bases outside the gene matches. DNA of the CDR3: TGTGCCAGCAGCCGACCGGGACAGGGGGTCGATGGCTACACCTTC. Its translation: CASSRPGQGVDGYTF.

V is TRBV2 and J is TRBJ1-4; tentative D call: TRBD1 (6 bases). Germline CDR1 and CDR2: SNHLY and FYNNEI. The CDR3 runs to 15 residues. V lost 4 bases and J lost 8, with 17 bases in between. CDR3 residues: CASSAQGPRGEKLFF. The CDR3 DNA reads as TGTGCCAGCAGTGCCCAGGGGCCCCGGGGCGAAAAACTGTTTTTT.

This chain links TRBV20-1 with TRBJ1-5; D is possibly TRBD1 (6 bases). CDR1 is DFQATT, CDR2 SNEGSKA, per germline (reference sequence). Trimming shortened V by 3 bases and J by 3 bases, and 12 bases separated the two germline ends. This CDR3 region has 14 residues. The CDR3 coding sequence is TGCAGTGCTAGTAAGGGACAACCCAATCAGCCCCAGCATTTT. This gives the protein CSASKGQPNQPQHF.

The chain couples TRBV19 to TRBJ1-5; D is unresolved. The CDR3 consists of 12 residues. The V and J ends lost 7 bases and 5 bases respectively, with 9 bases between them. The germline CDR1 and CDR2 sequences are LNHDA and SQIVND (reference sequence). CDR3 DNA sequence: TGTGCCAGTAACCCCCCGGATCAGCCCCAGCATTTT. As protein: CASNPPDQPQHF.

The chain is built from TRBV7-2 and TRBJ1-1, with D unclear. Germline V lookup: CDR1 SGHTA, CDR2 FQGNSA. Trimming left V 5 bases short and J 1 base short, with 8 bases between. The length of the CDR3 is 13 residues. CDR3 region: CASSLRQNTEAFF. In DNA, the CDR3 is TGTGCCAGCAGCCTCCGACAGAACACTGAAGCTTTCTTT.

The chain employs TRBV7-2 and TRBJ1-2, with 8 bases lining up with TRBD1. V lost 2 bases, J lost 8 bases, and 4 bases stayed unmatched. CDR3 size: 13 residues. Germline values: CDR1 SGHTA, CDR2 FQGNSA. Here the CDR3 DNA reads TGTGCCAGCAGCTTATCAGGGGGCTACGGCTACACCTTC. Protein sequence: CASSLSGGYGYTF.

The gene calls are TRBV18 and TRBJ1-1; D might be TRBD1 (6 bases). The CDR3 length is 15 residues. Per germline, CDR1 KGHSH and CDR2 LQKENI. With 0 bases removed from V and 3 bases from J, the gap between germline ends came to 11 bases. CDR3 DNA: TGTGCCAGCTCACCACCTTCATGGACAGACACTGAAGCTTTCTTT. Translated: CASSPPSWTDTEAFF.

The chain recombines TRBV29-1 with TRBJ2-2; D possibly corresponds to TRBD2 (6 bases). Per the germline V gene, CDR1 is SQVTM and CDR2 is ANQGSEA. With 7 bases removed from V and 1 base from J, the gap between germline ends came to 10 bases. This CDR3 has 13 amino acids. The CDR3 sequence is CSAGGWNTGELFF. The CDR3 DNA is TGCAGCGCTGGAGGGTGGAACACCGGGGAGCTGTTTTTT.

This clone was seen once. This rearrangement joins TRBV5-6 to TRBJ2-7; D perhaps matches TRBD2 (6 bases). V lost 3 bases and J 6 bases, leaving 10 bases between the germline ends. The length of the CDR3 is 12 residues. Germline-derived CDR1 and CDR2 are SGHDT and YYEEEE. In DNA, the CDR3 is TGTGCCAGCAGCTCGGGACTCCTCGAGCAGTACTTC. Translating gives CASSSGLLEQYF.

The chain carries TRBV19 and TRBJ1-4, with unresolved D. The CDR3 is made up of 12 amino acids. Trimming removed 6 bases from V and 7 bases from J, with 9 bases in between. Germline V CDR1 and CDR2: LNHDA, SQIVND (reference sequence). CDR3 coding DNA: TGTGCCAGTAGGACCCGGGGTGAAAAACTGTTTTTT. Protein product: CASRTRGEKLFF.